This T cell receptor beta chain stems from a study of naive and memory T cell subsets. Study results and caveats: Over 95% of naive TCR sequences appeared only once after error correction, unlike memory subsets. Naive and memory repertoire findings lacked a ground truth for validation. Activation and differentiation may alter RNA-based TCR counts.

This clonotype has more than one count but fewer than ten. Antigen unknown. The CDR3 loop spans 10 amino acids. Germline-derived CDR1 and CDR2 are SNHLY and FYNNEI. Trimming took 8 bases from V and 11 from J, leaving 12 bases between them. Both TRBC1 and TRBC2 were covered by a beta constant-region primer of two equimolar oligonucleotides. Four rounds of PCR amplified the ligated cDNA using nested alpha and beta constant-region primers plus SP2. Via MiXCR, TCRdb re-called the UMI-ligation and nested PCR reads, giving one row per CDR3 protein. The sample has 130,000 or so distinct CDR3 sequences; roughly 32% are singletons.

The chain couples TRBV2 to TRBJ1-1, with D perhaps TRBD1 (5 bases). The clonotype was recovered from a human donor in good health. Sequenced sample: central memory CD4+ T cells from blood. The CDR3 loop is CASFQGRAFF. The CDR3 nucleotides read TGTGCCAGCTTTCAGGGAAGGGCTTTCTTT. Complete variable domain (other parts from reference TRBV2 and TRBJ1-1): EPEVTQTPSHQVTQMGQEVILRCVPISNHLYFYWYRQILGQKVEFLVSFYNNEISEKSEIFDDQFSVERPDGSNFTLKIRSTKLEDSAMYFCASFQGRAFFGQGTRLTVV.